The T cell receptor beta chain under discussion was sequenced for a study of CD8 T cells in ankylosing spondylitis. The study's findings and limits: Disease-linked clones displayed a CD8+ phenotype and appeared relatively rarely in peripheral blood. The study identified a TCR beta motif of seven or eight highly homologous variants that appeared characteristic of ankylosing spondylitis blood. Some motif variants had been reported before (in reactive arthritis synovial fluid and blood).

In the case of this clonotype: Its antigen is not known.

V was shortened by 1 base and J by 9 bases, with 7 bases between the two germline ends. There are 13 residues in the CDR3. Germline values: CDR1 LGHDT, CDR2 YNNKEL (reference sequence). Quantitative barcoded 5'-RACE was used to prepare TCR beta libraries. Each CDR3 protein is one row after TCRdb ran MiXCR on the 5' RACE reads. The sample records roughly 700,000 distinct CDR3 sequences, around 17% being singletons. V gene TRBV3-1 combines with J gene TRBJ1-6; D is unclear. The receptor's source is a male donor with ankylosing spondylitis. The material sequenced was blood, either unsorted or a sorted T cell fraction (not recorded which). Here the CDR3 reads CASSQGGVSPLHF. The CDR3 region has the DNA TGTGCCAGCAGCCAAGGAGGAGTTTCACCCCTCCACTTT.